Given below is one T cell receptor (beta chain) in context. The antigen is unknown. The sample originates from a study of response to subunit inactivated influenza vaccine. General observations from the study: Few additional T cells are recruited per seasonal influenza vaccination, authors suggested.

TCRdb re-analysed the RT-PCR reads in MiXCR, keeping a single row per CDR3 protein. The sample includes 450,000 to 500,000 distinct CDR3 sequences, 9.5% to 13% of them seen just once. The source was PBMCs from blood, collected roughly 45 days after vaccination. This receptor was identified in a man aged 50-59 years who received an inactivated influenza vaccine.

As DNA, the CDR3 is TGTCCCAGCAGCATCCGACTTTACTCTCCCCCTAAGAGGAAGCAGTTCTTC. Amino acids: CPSSIRLYSPPKRKQFF. The chain combines TRBV21-1 with TRBJ2-1; TRBD2, the D gene given by the table, was not confirmed from the DNA. TRBV21-1 is assigned pseudogene status. The CDR3 contains 17 residues.